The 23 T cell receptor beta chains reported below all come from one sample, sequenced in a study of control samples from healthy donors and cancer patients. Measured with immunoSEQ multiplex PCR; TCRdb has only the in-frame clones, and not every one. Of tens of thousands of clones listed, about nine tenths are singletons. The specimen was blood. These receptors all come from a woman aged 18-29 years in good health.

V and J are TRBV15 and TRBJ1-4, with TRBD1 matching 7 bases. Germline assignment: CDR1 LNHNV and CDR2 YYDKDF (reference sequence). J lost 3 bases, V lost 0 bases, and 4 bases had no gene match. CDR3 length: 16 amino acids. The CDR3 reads CATSRDKGAPNEKLFF. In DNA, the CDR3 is TGTGCCACCAGCAGAGATAAGGGGGCCCCTAATGAAAAACTGTTTTTT.

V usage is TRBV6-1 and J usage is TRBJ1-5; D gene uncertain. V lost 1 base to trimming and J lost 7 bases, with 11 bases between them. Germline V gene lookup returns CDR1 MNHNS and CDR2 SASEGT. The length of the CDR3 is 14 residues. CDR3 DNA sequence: TGTGCCAGCAGTGAAGGGGCCGAACCCCAGCCCCAGCATTTT. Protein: CASSEGAEPQPQHF.

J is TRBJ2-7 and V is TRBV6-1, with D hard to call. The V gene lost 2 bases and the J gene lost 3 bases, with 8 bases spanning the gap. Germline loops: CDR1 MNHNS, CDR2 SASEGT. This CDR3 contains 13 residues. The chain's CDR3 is CASSEQSRYEQYF. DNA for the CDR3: TGTGCCAGCAGTGAACAAAGCCGCTACGAGCAGTACTTC.

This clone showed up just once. The CDR3 region is CSVKRQGNQETQYF. The CDR3 nucleotides read TGCAGCGTTAAAAGGCAGGGAAACCAAGAGACCCAGTACTTC. V is TRBV29-1 and J is TRBJ2-5; a possible D gene is TRBD1 (5 bases). With 5 bases removed from V and 0 bases from J, the gap between germline ends came to 13 bases. Germline CDR1 and CDR2: SQVTM and ANQGSEA. This CDR3 has 14 amino acids.

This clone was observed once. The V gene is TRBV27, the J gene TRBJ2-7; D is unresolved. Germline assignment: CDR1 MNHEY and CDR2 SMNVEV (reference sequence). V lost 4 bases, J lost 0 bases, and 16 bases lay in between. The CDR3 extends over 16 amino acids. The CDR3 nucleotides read TGTGCCAGCAGTTCTTATCTATTTGAGTACTCCTACGAGCAGTACTTC. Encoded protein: CASSSYLFEYSYEQYF.

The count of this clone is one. CDR3 coding DNA: TGTGCCAGCAGCGTAGCAGACTCCTACAATGAGCAGTTCTTC. Amino acid sequence: CASSVADSYNEQFF. V is TRBV9 and J is TRBJ2-1; D is unclear. V was shortened by 0 bases and J by 0 bases, with 4 bases between the two germline ends. The CDR3 is 14 residues long. Per the germline V gene, CDR1 is SGDLS and CDR2 is YYNGEE.

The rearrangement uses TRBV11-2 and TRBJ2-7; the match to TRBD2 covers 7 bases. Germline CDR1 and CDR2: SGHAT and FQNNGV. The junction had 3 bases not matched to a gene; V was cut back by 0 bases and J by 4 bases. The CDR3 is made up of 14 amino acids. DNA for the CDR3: TGTGCCAGCAGCTTAGAGGGGGGGTTGTACGAGCAGTACTTC. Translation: CASSLEGGLYEQYF.

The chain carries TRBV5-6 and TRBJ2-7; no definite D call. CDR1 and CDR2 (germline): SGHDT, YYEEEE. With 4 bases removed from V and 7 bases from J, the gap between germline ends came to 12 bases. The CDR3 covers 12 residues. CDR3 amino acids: CASSSSLREQYF. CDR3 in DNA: TGTGCCAGCAGCAGCAGCCTTAGGGAGCAGTACTTC. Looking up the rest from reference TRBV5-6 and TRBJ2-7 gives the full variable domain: DAGVTQSPTHLIKTRGQQVTLRCSPKSGHDTVSWYQQALGQGPQFIFQYYEEEERQRGNFPDRFSGHQFPNYSSELNVNALLLGDSALYLCASSSSLREQYFGPGTRLTVT.

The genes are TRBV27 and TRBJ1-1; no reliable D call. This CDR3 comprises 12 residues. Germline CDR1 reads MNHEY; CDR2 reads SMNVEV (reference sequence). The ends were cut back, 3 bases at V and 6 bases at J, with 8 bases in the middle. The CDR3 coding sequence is TGTGCCAGCAGTTTGGGTGGCGCTGAAGCTTTCTTT. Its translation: CASSLGGAEAFF.

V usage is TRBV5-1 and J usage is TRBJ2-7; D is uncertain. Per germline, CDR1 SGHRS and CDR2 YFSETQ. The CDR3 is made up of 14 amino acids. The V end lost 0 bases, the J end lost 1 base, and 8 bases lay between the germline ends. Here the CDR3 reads CASSLGLPSYEQYF. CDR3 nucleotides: TGCGCCAGCAGCTTGGGACTTCCGTCCTACGAGCAGTACTTC.

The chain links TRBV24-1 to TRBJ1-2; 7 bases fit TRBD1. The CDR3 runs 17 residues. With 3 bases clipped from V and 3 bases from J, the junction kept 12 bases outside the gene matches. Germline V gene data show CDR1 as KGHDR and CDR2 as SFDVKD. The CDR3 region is CATSDKGALVEDYGYTF. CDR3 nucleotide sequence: TGTGCCACCAGTGATAAGGGGGCATTAGTGGAGGACTATGGCTACACCTTC.

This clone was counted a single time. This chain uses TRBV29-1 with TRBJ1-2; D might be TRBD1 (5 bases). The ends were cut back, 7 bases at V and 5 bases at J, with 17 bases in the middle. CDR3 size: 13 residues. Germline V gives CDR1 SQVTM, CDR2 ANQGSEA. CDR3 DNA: TGCAGCGGAAACTCGGCGGGGACGTATGGCTACACCTTC. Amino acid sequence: CSGNSAGTYGYTF.

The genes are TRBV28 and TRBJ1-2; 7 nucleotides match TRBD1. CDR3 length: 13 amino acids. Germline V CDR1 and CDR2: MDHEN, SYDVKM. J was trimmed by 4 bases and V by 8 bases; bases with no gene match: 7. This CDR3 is CASGDRKIYGYTF. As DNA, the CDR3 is TGTGCCAGCGGGGACAGAAAGATCTATGGCTACACCTTC.

The CDR3 bases are TGCGCCAGCAGCTTGGGCTGGGGCTACACCTTC. It encodes CASSLGWGYTF. V gene TRBV5-1 combines with J gene TRBJ1-2; no clear D. CDR1 is SGHRS, CDR2 YFSETQ, per germline. V dropped 0 bases and J dropped 8 bases, with 5 bases sitting between them. The CDR3 runs to 11 residues.

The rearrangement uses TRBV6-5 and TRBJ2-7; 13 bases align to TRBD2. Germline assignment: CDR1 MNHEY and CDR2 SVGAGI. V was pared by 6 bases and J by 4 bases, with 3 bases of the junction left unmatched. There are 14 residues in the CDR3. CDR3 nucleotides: TGTGCCAGCAGGGGGACTAGCGGGACTTACGAGCAGTACTTC. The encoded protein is CASRGTSGTYEQYF.

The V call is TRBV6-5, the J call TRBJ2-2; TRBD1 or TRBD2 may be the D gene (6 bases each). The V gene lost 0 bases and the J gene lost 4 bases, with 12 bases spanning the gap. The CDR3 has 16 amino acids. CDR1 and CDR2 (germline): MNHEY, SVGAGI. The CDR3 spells CASSYSGGRSTGELFF. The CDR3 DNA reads TGTGCCAGCAGTTACTCAGGGGGGCGGTCCACCGGGGAGCTGTTTTTT.

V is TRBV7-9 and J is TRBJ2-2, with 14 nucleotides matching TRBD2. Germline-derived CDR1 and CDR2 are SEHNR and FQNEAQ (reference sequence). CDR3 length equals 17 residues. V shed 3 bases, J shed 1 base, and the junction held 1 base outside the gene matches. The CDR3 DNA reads TGTGCCAGCAGCTTCGGGACTAGCGGGGGGAACACCGGGGAGCTGTTTTTT. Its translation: CASSFGTSGGNTGELFF.

CDR3 amino acids: CASSGRDDYGYTF. As DNA, the CDR3 is TGCGCCAGCAGTGGGAGGGACGACTATGGCTACACCTTC. The chain joins TRBV10-2 to TRBJ1-2, with D possibly being TRBD1 (5 bases). Germline CDR1 WSHSY, CDR2 SAAADI. Trimming stripped 4 bases from V and 3 bases from J, with 9 bases between. The CDR3 has 13 residues.

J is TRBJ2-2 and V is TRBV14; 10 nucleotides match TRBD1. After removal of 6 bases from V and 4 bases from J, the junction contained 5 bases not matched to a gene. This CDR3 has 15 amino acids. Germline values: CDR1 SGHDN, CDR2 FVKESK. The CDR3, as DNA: TGTGCCAGCAGAAAGGGACAGGGGACCACCGGGGAGCTGTTTTTT. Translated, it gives CASRKGQGTTGELFF.

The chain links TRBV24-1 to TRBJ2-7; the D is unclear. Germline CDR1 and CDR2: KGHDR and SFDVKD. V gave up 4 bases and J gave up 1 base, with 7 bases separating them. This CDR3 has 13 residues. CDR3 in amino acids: CATSETRSYEQYF. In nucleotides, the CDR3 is TGTGCCACCAGTGAAACCAGGTCCTACGAGCAGTACTTC.

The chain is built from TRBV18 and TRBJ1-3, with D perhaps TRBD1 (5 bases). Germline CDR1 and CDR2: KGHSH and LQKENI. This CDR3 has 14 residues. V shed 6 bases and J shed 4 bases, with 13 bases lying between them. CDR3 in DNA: TGTGCCAGCTCGGCGAGGGGTGGAGGAAACACCATATATTTT. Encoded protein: CASSARGGGNTIYF.

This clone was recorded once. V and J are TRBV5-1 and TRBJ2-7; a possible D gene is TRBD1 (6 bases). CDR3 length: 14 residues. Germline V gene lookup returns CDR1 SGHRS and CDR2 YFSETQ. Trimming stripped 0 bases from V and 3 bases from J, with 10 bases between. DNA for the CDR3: TGCGCCAGCAGCTTGGGTACAGGGCGCTACGAGCAGTACTTC. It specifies CASSLGTGRYEQYF.

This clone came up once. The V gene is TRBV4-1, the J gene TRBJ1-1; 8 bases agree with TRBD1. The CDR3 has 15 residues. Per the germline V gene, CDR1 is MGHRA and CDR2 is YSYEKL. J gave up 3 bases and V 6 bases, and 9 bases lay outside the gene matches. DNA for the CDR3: TGCGCCAGCAGGAAACAGGGGGTCGATTACACTGAAGCTTTCTTT. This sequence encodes CASRKQGVDYTEAFF.